A selection of T cell receptor beta chains follows, all from one sample in a study of neurological immune-mediated disorders. Each CDR3 protein is one row after TCRdb ran MiXCR on the 5' RACE reads. The sample consists of over 75,000 distinct CDR3 sequences, approximately 5.8% of them appearing once. Sequencing used PBMCs. These receptors were collected from an older woman with multiple sclerosis. Each CDR3 is given without its conserved first and last residue.

v_call,j_call,cdr3_aa
TRBV5-1,TRBJ2-5,ASSRPGVQETQY
TRBV12-5,TRBJ1-6,ASGLVTGTGGPLH
TRBV5-1,TRBJ2-1,ASSLSRLTIYNEQF
TRBV7-9,TRBJ2-1,ASSLPGGDEQF
TRBV6-1,TRBJ1-2,ASSEAEGGYGYT
TRBV12-3/TRBV12-4,TRBJ1-2,ASSLREGSYGYT
TRBV5-1,TRBJ2-1,ASSLGSLDEQF
TRBV9,TRBJ2-2,ASSVPSAGYPGELF
TRBV15,TRBJ2-7,ATSPRESYEQY
TRBV5-6,TRBJ2-3,ASSLGTGGRTDTQY
TRBV5-1,TRBJ2-3,ASSSRTRERDTQY
TRBV25-1,TRBJ2-2,ASLGGRVGTGELF
TRBV5-5,TRBJ2-2,ASSLRWSGGTSGELF
TRBV20-1,TRBJ1-5,SARSTTGRMYQPQH
TRBV5-5,TRBJ2-4,ASSLYPDIQY
TRBV20-1,TRBJ1-1,SAPDSHLNTEAF
TRBV12-3/TRBV12-4,TRBJ2-2,ASSDLNTGELF
TRBV5-6,TRBJ1-2,ASSRGTGVEYGYT
TRBV24-1,TRBJ2-1,ATSDPLDLDNEQF
TRBV12-3/TRBV12-4,TRBJ1-5,ASSFGQGNNQPQH
TRBV7-2,TRBJ2-7,ASSLEVLSYEQY
TRBV5-1,TRBJ2-5,ASSIRTGNSETQY
TRBV7-6,TRBJ1-3,ASSLQGLKSGNTIY
TRBV7-9,TRBJ2-1,ASIRTGESNEQF
TRBV11-2,TRBJ1-1,ASSSPGTGEMNTEAF
TRBV27,TRBJ1-5,ASRGRAVLEPQH
TRBV7-2,TRBJ1-4,ASSRTATNEKLF
TRBV18,TRBJ1-1,ASSPQTGRNTEAF
TRBV12-3/TRBV12-4,TRBJ2-7,ASSPTAPSYEQY
TRBV20-1,TRBJ2-7,SARSLAQSSYEQY
TRBV7-8,TRBJ2-1,ASSLHGSRSGEQF
TRBV19,TRBJ2-1,ASSKDRSNEQF
TRBV6-1,TRBJ1-1,ASSDPGVENTEAF
TRBV6-2/TRBV6-3,TRBJ2-4,ASSYLRASGKNIQY
TRBV11-2,TRBJ2-2,ASSLDRHSTGELF
TRBV27,TRBJ1-2,ASAIRDDYGYT
TRBV10-1,TRBJ2-7,ASSNGGPPYEQY
TRBV5-5,TRBJ1-2,ASSLSVGGYGYT
TRBV6-5,TRBJ2-7,ASSRAYEQY
TRBV28,TRBJ2-4,ASSLWSTGTGKDIQY
TRBV20-1,TRBJ2-5,SASKPPNY